This TCR beta chain was recovered during a study of blood T cell repertoires in COVID-19. Sequenced by immunoSEQ multiplex PCR; TCRdb stores in-frame clones only, minus some. The repertoire holds under 100,000 clones, with roughly 87% as singletons. The CDR3 covers 16 residues. The specimen was peripheral blood. The V and J genes are TRBV1 and TRBJ2-3; the D call of TRBD2 is as the table states it, not checked on the DNA. TRBV1 is tagged as a pseudogene. This clonotype was sampled from a man aged 50 or older with acute or convalescent COVID-19. The chain's CDR3 is CTSLSGGAYNTDTQYF. CDR3 DNA: TGCACCAGCCTTAGCGGGGGGGCCTATAACACAGATACGCAGTATTTT.